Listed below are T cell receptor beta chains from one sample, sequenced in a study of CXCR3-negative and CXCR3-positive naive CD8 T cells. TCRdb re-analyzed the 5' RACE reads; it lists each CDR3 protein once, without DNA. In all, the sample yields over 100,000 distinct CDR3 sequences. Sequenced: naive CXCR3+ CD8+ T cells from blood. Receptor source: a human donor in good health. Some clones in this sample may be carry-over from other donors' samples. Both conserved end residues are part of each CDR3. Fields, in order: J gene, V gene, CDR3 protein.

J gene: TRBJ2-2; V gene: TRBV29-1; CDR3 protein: CSVVGSTGELFF
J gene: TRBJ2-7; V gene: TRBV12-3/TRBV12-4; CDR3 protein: CASSLWPSGEQGEQYF
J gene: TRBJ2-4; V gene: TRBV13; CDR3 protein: CASSQVDLAVPKNIQYF
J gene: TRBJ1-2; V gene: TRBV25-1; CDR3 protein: CASRNTGGYTF
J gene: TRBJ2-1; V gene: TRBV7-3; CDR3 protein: CASSLGGTSRYNEQFF
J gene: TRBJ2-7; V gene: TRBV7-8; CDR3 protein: CASSFTVPAVAGAAGEQYF
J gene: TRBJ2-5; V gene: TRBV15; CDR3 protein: CATSAGTSLETQYF
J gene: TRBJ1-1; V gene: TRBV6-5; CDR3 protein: CASSYQGNTEAFF
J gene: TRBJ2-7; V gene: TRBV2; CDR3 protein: CASSGQESSYEQYF
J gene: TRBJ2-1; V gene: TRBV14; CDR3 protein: CASSQDVSTGGPNEQFF
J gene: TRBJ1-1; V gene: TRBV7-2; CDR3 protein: CANQKGEFNTEAFF
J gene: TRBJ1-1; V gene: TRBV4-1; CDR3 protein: CASSQDDQRSHTEAFF
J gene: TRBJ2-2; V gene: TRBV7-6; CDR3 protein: CASSFGQFPSANTGELFF
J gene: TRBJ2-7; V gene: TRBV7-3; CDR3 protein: CASSFGASYEQYF
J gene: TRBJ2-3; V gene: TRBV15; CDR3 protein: CATSRDVGSTDTQYF
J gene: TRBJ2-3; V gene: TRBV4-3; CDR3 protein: CASSQDNLAGGNTQYF
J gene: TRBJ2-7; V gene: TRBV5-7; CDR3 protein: CASSPKGTAKSYEQYF
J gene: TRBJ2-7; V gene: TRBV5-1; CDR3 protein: CASKMDSYEQYF
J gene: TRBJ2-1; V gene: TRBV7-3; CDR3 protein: CASSLIGGASSYNEQFF
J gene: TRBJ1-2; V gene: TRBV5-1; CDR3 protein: CASSLRDPDIYGYTF
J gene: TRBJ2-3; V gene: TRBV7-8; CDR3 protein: CASSLMADTQYF
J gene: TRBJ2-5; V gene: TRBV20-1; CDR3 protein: CSAGLAGDTIGETQYF
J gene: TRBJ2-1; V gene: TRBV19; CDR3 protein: CASSIVGSYNEQFF
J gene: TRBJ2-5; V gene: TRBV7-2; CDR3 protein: CASSLGRRLLETQYF
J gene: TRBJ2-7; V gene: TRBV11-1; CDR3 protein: CASSINRGIAYEQYF
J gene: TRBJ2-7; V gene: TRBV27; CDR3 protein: CASSAGGPYEQYF
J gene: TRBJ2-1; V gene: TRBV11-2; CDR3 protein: CASSSRTGGTYNEQFF
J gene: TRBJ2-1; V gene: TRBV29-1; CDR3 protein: CSVEGLAGDNEQFF
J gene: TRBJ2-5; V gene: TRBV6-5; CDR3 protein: CASSYHKYQETQYF
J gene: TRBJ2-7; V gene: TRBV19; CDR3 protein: CASSTGTVNSYEQYF
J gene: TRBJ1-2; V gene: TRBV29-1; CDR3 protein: CSVEATGEIIYGGYTF
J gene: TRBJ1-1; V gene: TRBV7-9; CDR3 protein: CASSSGTANPEAFF
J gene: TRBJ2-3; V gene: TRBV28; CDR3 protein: CASSFRREATDTQYF
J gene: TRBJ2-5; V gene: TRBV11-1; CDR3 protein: CASRTGVLETQYF
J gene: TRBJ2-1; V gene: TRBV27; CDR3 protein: CASSTWTGSNEQFF
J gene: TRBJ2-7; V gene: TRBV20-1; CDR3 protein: CSARTGLALTYEQYF
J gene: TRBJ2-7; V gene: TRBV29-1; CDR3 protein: CSALGGNEQYF
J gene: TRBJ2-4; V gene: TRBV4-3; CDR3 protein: CASSQEGPGQGDIQYF